What follows are 30 T cell receptor beta chains derived from one specimen sequenced in a study of cytotoxic CD8 clonotypes in ibrutinib-treated CLL. Method: immunoSEQ multiplex PCR; TCRdb's copy keeps in-frame clones and lacks some. The data show about 300,000 clones, 76% seen once. This material consisted of PBMCs, taken at disease progression, from a patient treated with ibrutinib. The source of these receptors is a human donor with chronic lymphocytic leukemia.

J is TRBJ2-1 and V is TRBV7-2; D possibly matches TRBD1 or TRBD2 (7 bases each). Per the germline V gene, CDR1 is SGHTA and CDR2 is FQGNSA. The CDR3 totals 11 residues. Trimming stripped 5 bases from V and 10 bases from J, with 9 bases between. The CDR3 DNA is TGTGCCAGCAGCCAGGGGGGGGAGCAGTTCTTC. Its translation: CASSQGGEQFF.

The gene calls are TRBV10-1 and TRBJ2-1; 9 positions agree with TRBD2. J lost 7 bases, V lost 6 bases, and 4 bases had no gene match. The CDR3 runs to 13 residues. The V gene's germline CDR1 is WNHNN and CDR2 SYGVQD (reference sequence). Here the CDR3 reads CASSLAGWNEQFF. The DNA of the CDR3 is TGCGCCAGCAGCCTAGCGGGGTGGAATGAGCAGTTCTTC.

The chain uses TRBV27 and TRBJ1-6; possible D gene TRBD1, 6 bases. The CDR3 runs to 16 residues. V was pared by 6 bases and J by 7 bases, with 19 bases between. Per germline, CDR1 MNHEY and CDR2 SMNVEV (reference sequence). CDR3 sequence: CASRQAGTSSNSPLHF. DNA of the CDR3: TGTGCCAGCAGGCAAGCCGGGACAAGCTCAAATTCACCCCTCCACTTT.

The chain employs TRBV4-2 and TRBJ2-7; TRBD1 matches 12 bases. This CDR3 has 19 residues. Looked up from germline, CDR1 is LGHNA and CDR2 is YNFKEQ. V trimming: 4 bases; J trimming: 4 bases; junction bases outside the gene matches: 17. The CDR3 here is CASSPAQGTGGLMGYEQYF. DNA for the CDR3: TGTGCCAGCAGCCCCGCTCAAGGGACAGGGGGCTTGATGGGTTACGAGCAGTACTTC.

The chain joins TRBV5-1 to TRBJ2-4, with 7 bases lining up with TRBD1. There are 17 residues in the CDR3. Trimming took 0 bases from V and 1 from J; bases not matched to a gene: 7. CDR1 SGHRS and CDR2 YFSETQ come from the germline V gene. The CDR3 DNA follows: TGCGCCAGCAGCTTGGGAAGACAGGGAATGGCCAAAAACATTCAGTACTTC. Protein: CASSLGRQGMAKNIQYF.

The J gene is TRBJ2-7, the V gene TRBV28; TRBD1 might be the D (5 bases). Germline values: CDR1 MDHEN, CDR2 SYDVKM. Deletions cut 8 bases from V and 2 bases from J, with 10 bases between. The CDR3 is 12 residues long. The DNA of the CDR3 is TGTGCCAGCGGGGCAGGGACCTACGAGCAGTACTTC. Amino acids: CASGAGTYEQYF.

This chain joins TRBV5-1 and TRBJ2-7; 8 nucleotides align to TRBD1. Germline assignment: CDR1 SGHRS and CDR2 YFSETQ. V was pared by 4 bases and J by 4 bases, with 10 bases of the junction left unmatched. The CDR3 totals 15 residues. The CDR3 sequence is CASSDPYRGDYEQYF. CDR3 nucleotides: TGCGCCAGCAGCGACCCGTACAGGGGGGATTACGAGCAGTACTTC. Full variable domain (missing parts from reference TRBV5-1 and TRBJ2-7): KAGVTQTPRYLIKTRGQQVTLSCSPISGHRSVSWYQQTPGQGLQFLFEYFSETQRNKGNFPGRFSGRQFSNSRSEMNVSTLELGDSALYLCASSDPYRGDYEQYFGPGTRLTVT.

Comments on this clone: A read error is likely, as this CDR3 ends without the conserved phenylalanine or tryptophan. The DNA is left out, because the CDR3 cannot be placed on it with certainty; the CDR3 is given as TCRdb lists it. This rearrangement joins TRBV27 to TRBJ2-7. The CDR3 has 12 amino acids, counting both end residues. The germline V gene has CDR1 MNHEY and CDR2 SMNVEV (reference sequence). This CDR3 is CASSTRPRSAFG.

The chain is built from TRBV7-2 and TRBJ1-6; D is unclear. CDR3 size: 17 residues. Trimming shortened V by 5 bases and J by 0 bases, and 14 bases separated the two germline ends. Germline V lookup: CDR1 SGHTA, CDR2 FQGNSA. CDR3 region: CASSRFSQSSYNSPLHF. The CDR3 bases are TGTGCCAGCAGCCGATTCTCACAAAGCTCCTATAATTCACCCCTCCACTTT.

V gene TRBV15 combines with J gene TRBJ2-7; 8 positions agree with TRBD1. The CDR3 totals 15 residues. Trimming cost V 1 base and J 6 bases; bases outside gene matches: 8. Germline values: CDR1 LNHNV, CDR2 YYDKDF (reference sequence). CDR3 bases: TGTGCCACCAGCAGAGTTGGCGACAGGGGTGGCGAGCAGTACTTC. Amino acids: CATSRVGDRGGEQYF.

The chain couples TRBV28 to TRBJ1-1, with D unclear. V dropped 0 bases and J dropped 0 bases, with 11 bases sitting between them. The CDR3 loop spans 16 amino acids. The germline V gene encodes CDR1 MDHEN and CDR2 SYDVKM. The CDR3 DNA sequence: TGTGCCAGCAGTTTATGGGTATATCCCTTGAACACTGAAGCTTTCTTT. Protein product: CASSLWVYPLNTEAFF.

The rearrangement joins TRBV6-1 to TRBJ1-6; tentatively, D is TRBD1 (5 bases). Germline V gene data show CDR1 as MNHNS and CDR2 as SASEGT. The V end was cut by 1 base, the J end by 13 bases, with 11 bases between. This CDR3 has 13 amino acids. CDR3 sequence: CASSEVRDPPLHF. The CDR3 DNA reads as TGTGCCAGCAGTGAAGTCAGGGATCCCCCCCTCCACTTT.

The chain is built from TRBV5-1 and TRBJ2-3; maybe TRBD2 (6 bases). The CDR3 sequence is 15 residues long. Trimming took 0 bases from V and 3 from J, leaving 11 bases between them. CDR1 SGHRS and CDR2 YFSETQ come from the germline V gene. This chain's CDR3 is CASSLAHRGTDTQYF. CDR3 bases: TGCGCCAGCAGCTTGGCCCACCGGGGGACAGATACGCAGTATTTT.

This chain joins TRBV2 and TRBJ2-7, with 7 bases identical to TRBD1. Per the germline V gene, CDR1 is SNHLY and CDR2 is FYNNEI. With V trimmed by 6 bases and J by 2 bases, 7 bases remained unmatched. The CDR3 length is 14 residues. The CDR3 reads CASRIRDSTYEQYF. DNA for the CDR3: TGTGCCAGCAGAATCCGGGACAGTACCTACGAGCAGTACTTC.

The chain recombines TRBV5-1 with TRBJ2-5, with D hard to call. Per germline, CDR1 SGHRS and CDR2 YFSETQ. Trimming left V 4 bases short and J 2 bases short, with 12 bases between. The CDR3 loop spans 14 amino acids. The CDR3 bases are TGCGCCAGCAGCAGCCGACTGACTCAAGAGACCCAGTACTTC. Translated, it gives CASSSRLTQETQYF.

V usage is TRBV7-9 and J usage is TRBJ2-1; 10 positions match TRBD2. Germline CDR1 is SEHNR and CDR2 is FQNEAQ (reference sequence). V was pared by 0 bases and J by 3 bases, with 5 bases of the junction left unmatched. The CDR3 totals 17 residues. The CDR3: CASSLAQLAGFYNEQFF. CDR3 DNA sequence: TGTGCCAGCAGCTTAGCGCAACTAGCGGGATTCTACAATGAGCAGTTCTTC. Together with reference TRBV7-9 and TRBJ2-1, the CDR3 gives the full variable domain: DTGVSQNPRHKITKRGQNVTFRCDPISEHNRLYWYRQTLGQGPEFLTYFQNEAQLEKSRLLSDRFSAERPKGSFSTLEIQRTEQGDSAMYLCASSLAQLAGFYNEQFFGPGTRLTVL.

The gene calls are TRBV29-1 and TRBJ2-6; D is unresolved. CDR3 length: 13 residues. The germline V and J ends were trimmed by 7 bases and 4 bases, with 11 bases remaining between them. The germline gives CDR1 SQVTM, CDR2 ANQGSEA. The CDR3 here is CSGIPLGANVLTF. The CDR3 coding sequence is TGCAGCGGTATCCCCTTGGGGGCCAACGTCCTGACTTTC.

The chain carries TRBV4-1 and TRBJ1-4; TRBD1 might be the D (6 bases). CDR1 is MGHRA, CDR2 YSYEKL, per germline. The CDR3 covers 19 residues. With 3 bases removed from V and 5 bases from J, the gap between germline ends came to 25 bases. The CDR3 spells CASSHLLNRVAAGNEKLFF. CDR3 coding DNA: TGCGCCAGCAGCCATTTGTTAAACAGGGTGGCGGCGGGGAATGAAAAACTGTTTTTT.

The chain has TRBV2 and TRBJ2-1, with 8 bases lining up with TRBD1. J gave up 0 bases and V 4 bases, and 8 bases lay outside the gene matches. The CDR3 has 17 residues. Germline assignment: CDR1 SNHLY and CDR2 FYNNEI. The CDR3 sequence: CASSGPLGQDSYNEQFF. The CDR3 DNA is TGTGCCAGCAGTGGGCCTTTGGGACAGGACTCCTACAATGAGCAGTTCTTC.

The chain combines TRBV9 with TRBJ2-7; 11 positions match TRBD1. This CDR3 spans 14 amino acids. Germline values: CDR1 SGDLS, CDR2 YYNGEE. Germline trimming cut 3 bases from V and 6 bases from J; bases unmatched to any gene: 5. The CDR3 DNA is TGTGCCAGCAGCGCCAGGGGACAGGGGGGCGAGCAGTACTTC. This translates into CASSARGQGGEQYF.

V is TRBV5-6 and J is TRBJ2-7; D is unresolved. The CDR3 spans 14 residues. In germline, CDR1 is SGHDT, CDR2 YYEEEE. The V end lost 0 bases, the J end lost 2 bases, and 9 bases lay between the germline ends. This CDR3 reads CASSLGQAAYEQYF. CDR3 sequence (DNA): TGTGCCAGCAGCTTGGGCCAGGCGGCCTACGAGCAGTACTTC.

The chain links TRBV9 to TRBJ2-5; 10 bases match TRBD2. The V gene's germline CDR1 is SGDLS and CDR2 YYNGEE. J lost 4 bases, V lost 4 bases, and 10 bases had no gene match. The CDR3 totals 16 residues. The CDR3 region is CASSPRGLAGAETQYF. The CDR3 coding sequence is TGTGCCAGCAGCCCCCGAGGCCTAGCGGGAGCAGAGACCCAGTACTTC.

This sequence joins TRBV4-1 and TRBJ1-5; 11 bases fit TRBD1. V gave up 3 bases and J gave up 6 bases; unmatched junction bases: 4. CDR1 MGHRA and CDR2 YSYEKL come from the germline V gene. CDR3 length equals 15 residues. This CDR3 reads CASSQTGTGGQPQHF. Written as DNA, the CDR3 is TGCGCCAGCAGCCAGACAGGGACAGGGGGTCAGCCCCAGCATTTT.

This clone has just a few counts. This chain connects TRBV6-1 to TRBJ2-3, with D perhaps matching TRBD2 (5 bases). The CDR3 length is 15 residues. With 4 bases removed from V and 2 bases from J, the gap between germline ends came to 13 bases. Germline lookup yields CDR1 MNHNS and CDR2 SASEGT. The CDR3 bases are TGTGCCAGCAGTGGAAGCGACTACCCCACAGATACGCAGTATTTT. Amino acid sequence: CASSGSDYPTDTQYF.

A few counts support this clone. The genes are TRBV18 and TRBJ1-3, with 10 bases aligning to TRBD1. The CDR3 covers 15 residues. J lost 8 bases, V lost 2 bases, and 6 bases had no gene match. CDR1 is KGHSH, CDR2 LQKENI, per germline. The chain's CDR3 is CASSPVDRGPDTIYF. CDR3 in DNA: TGTGCCAGCTCACCAGTTGACAGGGGGCCGGACACCATATATTTT.

The chain uses TRBV4-3 and TRBJ2-1; TRBD2 is a possible D gene (7 bases). Deletions cut 1 base from V and 2 bases from J, with 21 bases between. The CDR3 is 19 residues long. Per the germline V gene, CDR1 is LGHNA and CDR2 is YSLEER. This CDR3 is CASSQAPRGGRGPYNEQFF. CDR3 coding DNA: TGCGCCAGCAGCCAAGCTCCCAGGGGTGGGAGGGGACCCTACAATGAGCAGTTCTTC.

The V and J genes are TRBV7-2 and TRBJ2-5; 7 positions match TRBD1. Germline values: CDR1 SGHTA, CDR2 FQGNSA. V lost 3 bases to trimming and J lost 4 bases; unmatched junction nucleotides: 2. The CDR3 spans 13 residues. The CDR3 coding sequence is TGTGCCAGCAGCTTCACAGGGGTAGAGACCCAGTACTTC. It codes for CASSFTGVETQYF.

The chain carries TRBV14 and TRBJ1-2; 9 bases are a match to TRBD1. Germline V gene lookup returns CDR1 SGHDN and CDR2 FVKESK. The CDR3 consists of 15 residues. The V segment lost 0 bases and the J segment 4 bases; nucleotides outside the gene matches: 3. CDR3 protein: CASSQDRDRAYGYTF. For the CDR3, the DNA is TGTGCCAGCAGCCAAGATCGGGACAGGGCCTATGGCTACACCTTC.

This rearrangement joins TRBV7-8 to TRBJ2-3; no reliable D call. This CDR3 has 14 residues. Germline lookup yields CDR1 SGHVS and CDR2 FQNEAQ. The ends were cut back, 1 base at V and 5 bases at J, with 10 bases in the middle. The CDR3 reads CASSLGGWGDTQYF. In nucleotides, the CDR3 is TGTGCCAGCAGCTTAGGGGGTTGGGGAGATACGCAGTATTTT.

The gene calls are TRBV6-7 and TRBJ1-5, with 9 bases identical to TRBD1. TRBV6-7 is marked as an open reading frame, function uncertain. The CDR3 loop spans 16 amino acids. V shed 2 bases, J shed 2 bases, and the junction held 4 bases outside the gene matches. The chain's CDR3 is CASSYRDRVRNQPQHF. The CDR3 DNA sequence: TGTGCCAGCAGTTACAGGGACAGGGTGCGCAATCAGCCCCAGCATTTT.